The rows below give T cell receptor beta chains drawn from one sample of a study of cytomegalovirus exposure and HLA in healthy donors. The method was immunoSEQ multiplex PCR; TCRdb's version includes in-frame clones alone and lacks a portion of them. The sample holds about 190,000 clones; roughly 80% are singletons and the top ten take about 6%. The source material was PBMCs. These receptors were collected from a man aged 35 to 55 in good health and CMV-seropositive. Each CDR3 is given with its conserved first and last residue. The D gene is left open where the match is weak. Size values are once, few and many counts, or a class for expanded clones, and some rows have none.

V gene: TRBV27; clone size: .; J gene: TRBJ2-7; D gene: TRBD2; CDR3 length: 13; CDR3 DNA: TGTGCCAGCAGTTTAGCGGGGGGTGACGAGCAGTACTTC; CDR3 protein: CASSLAGGDEQYF
V gene: TRBV9; clone size: .; J gene: TRBJ2-7; D gene: .; CDR3 length: 13; CDR3 DNA: TGTGCCAGCAGCGGCGGGACGGACTACGAGCAGTACTTC; CDR3 protein: CASSGGTDYEQYF
V gene: TRBV28; clone size: .; J gene: TRBJ2-1; D gene: TRBD1; CDR3 length: 15; CDR3 DNA: TGTGCCAGCAGTTGGGTTGGGACAGGGAGGAATGAGCAGTTCTTC; CDR3 protein: CASSWVGTGRNEQFF
V gene: TRBV7-2; clone size: .; J gene: TRBJ2-3; D gene: TRBD2; CDR3 length: 13; CDR3 DNA: TGTGCCAGCAGCGCACTAGCGGGGTCGGGACTTATTTTT; CDR3 protein: CASSALAGSGLIF
V gene: TRBV2; clone size: .; J gene: TRBJ2-7; D gene: TRBD2; CDR3 length: 12; CDR3 DNA: TGTGCCACCCTAGCGGAGACCTACGAGCAGTACTTC; CDR3 protein: CATLAETYEQYF
V gene: TRBV6-1; clone size: .; J gene: TRBJ2-7; D gene: .; CDR3 length: 10; CDR3 DNA: TGTGCCAGCAGCCACTACGAGCAGTACTTC; CDR3 protein: CASSHYEQYF
V gene: TRBV11-3; clone size: .; J gene: TRBJ2-5; D gene: TRBD2; CDR3 length: 15; CDR3 DNA: TGTGCCAGCAGCCCGAGGACTAGCGGGGATGAGACCCAGTACTTC; CDR3 protein: CASSPRTSGDETQYF
V gene: TRBV9; clone size: .; J gene: TRBJ2-2; D gene: TRBD2; CDR3 length: 16; CDR3 DNA: TGTGCCAGCAGCGTAGTTGCGGGGGCGAACACCGGGGAGCTGTTTTTT; CDR3 protein: CASSVVAGANTGELFF
V gene: TRBV7-9; clone size: .; J gene: TRBJ2-5; D gene: TRBD1; CDR3 length: 19; CDR3 DNA: TGTGCCAGCAGCCCAAAAGGCGGAGGTCTGAGGGACAGAAAAGAGACCCAGTACTTC; CDR3 protein: CASSPKGGGLRDRKETQYF
V gene: TRBV5-4; clone size: few; J gene: TRBJ1-1; D gene: .; CDR3 length: 13; CDR3 DNA: TGTGCCAGCAGCTTGACAGGGACCACTGAAGCTTTCTTT; CDR3 protein: CASSLTGTTEAFF
V gene: TRBV4-3; clone size: .; J gene: TRBJ2-7; D gene: TRBD1; CDR3 length: 14; CDR3 DNA: TGCGCCAGCAGCCGAACAGGGGGCTACTACGAGCAGTACTTC; CDR3 protein: CASSRTGGYYEQYF
V gene: TRBV6-5; clone size: .; J gene: TRBJ2-5; D gene: TRBD2; CDR3 length: 11; CDR3 DNA: TGTGCCACCGAACTAGCGGGGGGGCAGAACTTC; CDR3 protein: CATELAGGQNF
V gene: TRBV6-5; clone size: .; J gene: TRBJ2-7; D gene: TRBD1; CDR3 length: 14; CDR3 DNA: TGTGCCAGCAGTTACCGGGGGACAGGGGACGAGCAGTACTTC; CDR3 protein: CASSYRGTGDEQYF
V gene: TRBV19; clone size: few; J gene: TRBJ1-1; D gene: TRBD1; CDR3 length: 14; CDR3 DNA: TGTGCCAGTAGTAGAGACAGGGTTGGTACTGAAGCTTTCTTT; CDR3 protein: CASSRDRVGTEAFF
V gene: TRBV7-2; clone size: once; J gene: TRBJ2-5; D gene: .; CDR3 length: 13; CDR3 DNA: TGTGCCAGCAGCCCCTCGGGGGAGGAGACCCAGTACTTC; CDR3 protein: CASSPSGEETQYF
V gene: TRBV27; clone size: .; J gene: TRBJ2-7; D gene: .; CDR3 length: 11; CDR3 DNA: TGTGCCAGCAGTCAGGGTCACAAGCAGTACTTC; CDR3 protein: CASSQGHKQYF
V gene: TRBV18; clone size: .; J gene: TRBJ1-2; D gene: .; CDR3 length: 15; CDR3 DNA: TGTGCCAGCTCCCAGAGGTCTGGGGCCTACTATGGCTACACCTTC; CDR3 protein: CASSQRSGAYYGYTF
V gene: TRBV11-2; clone size: .; J gene: TRBJ2-3; D gene: .; CDR3 length: 16; CDR3 DNA: TGTGCCAGCAGCTTTAGAGGGGGAACCCGCACAGATACGCAGTATTTT; CDR3 protein: CASSFRGGTRTDTQYF
V gene: TRBV28; clone size: .; J gene: TRBJ1-3; D gene: .; CDR3 length: 15; CDR3 DNA: TGTGCCAGCGGCGGGACTCCAGACTCTGGAAACACCATATATTTT; CDR3 protein: CASGGTPDSGNTIYF
V gene: TRBV5-6; clone size: .; J gene: TRBJ2-7; D gene: .; CDR3 length: 13; CDR3 DNA: TGTGCCAGCAGCTCTGGGGCCGGGGGAAGGCAGTACTTC; CDR3 protein: CASSSGAGGRQYF
V gene: TRBV4-2; clone size: .; J gene: TRBJ2-7; D gene: TRBD2; CDR3 length: 14; CDR3 DNA: TGTGCCAGCAGCCCCGGGAGGGGTAGCTACGAGCAGTACTTC; CDR3 protein: CASSPGRGSYEQYF
V gene: TRBV27; clone size: .; J gene: TRBJ1-2; D gene: .; CDR3 length: 15; CDR3 DNA: TGTGCCAGCAGTTTAGGAGTGGGGCTACTCTATGGCTACACCTTC; CDR3 protein: CASSLGVGLLYGYTF
V gene: TRBV9; clone size: .; J gene: TRBJ1-3; D gene: .; CDR3 length: 16; CDR3 DNA: TGTGCCGGCAGCGTAGCTGCGGTTTTGACTGGAAACACCATATATTTT; CDR3 protein: CAGSVAAVLTGNTIYF
V gene: TRBV9; clone size: once; J gene: TRBJ2-7; D gene: TRBD2; CDR3 length: 14; CDR3 DNA: TGTGCCAGCAGCTATCGGGGGGGCTCCTACGAGCAGTACTTC; CDR3 protein: CASSYRGGSYEQYF
V gene: TRBV25-1; clone size: few; J gene: TRBJ1-1; D gene: .; CDR3 length: 14; CDR3 DNA: TGTGCCAGCAGCTCCGAAGGGGCGCACGGTGAAGCTTTCTTT; CDR3 protein: CASSSEGAHGEAFF
V gene: TRBV30; clone size: .; J gene: TRBJ1-1; D gene: .; CDR3 length: 14; CDR3 DNA: TGTGCCTGGAGGGAGAGGGCCTCGGGGGCTGAAGCTTTCTTT; CDR3 protein: CAWRERASGAEAFF